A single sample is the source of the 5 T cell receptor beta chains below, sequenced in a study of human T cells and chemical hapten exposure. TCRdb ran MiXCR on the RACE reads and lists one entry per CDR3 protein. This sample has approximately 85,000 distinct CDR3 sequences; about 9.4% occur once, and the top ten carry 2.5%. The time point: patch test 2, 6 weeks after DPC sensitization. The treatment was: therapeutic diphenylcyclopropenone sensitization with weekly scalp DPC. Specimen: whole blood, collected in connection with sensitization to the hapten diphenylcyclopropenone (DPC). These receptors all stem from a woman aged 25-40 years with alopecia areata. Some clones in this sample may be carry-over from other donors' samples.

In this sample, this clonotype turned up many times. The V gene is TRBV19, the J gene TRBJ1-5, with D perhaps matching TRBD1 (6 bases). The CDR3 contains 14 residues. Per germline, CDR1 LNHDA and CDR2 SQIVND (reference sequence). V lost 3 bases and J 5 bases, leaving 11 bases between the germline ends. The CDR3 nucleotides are TGTGCCAGTAGTATTACAGGGTATGATCAGCCCCAGCATTTT. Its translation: CASSITGYDQPQHF.

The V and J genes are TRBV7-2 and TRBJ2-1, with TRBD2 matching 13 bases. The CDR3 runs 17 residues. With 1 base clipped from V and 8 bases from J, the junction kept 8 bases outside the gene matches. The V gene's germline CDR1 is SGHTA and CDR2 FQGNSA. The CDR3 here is CASSLGRLAGGGDEQFF. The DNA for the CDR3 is TGTGCCAGCAGCTTAGGACGACTAGCGGGAGGTGGGGATGAGCAGTTCTTC. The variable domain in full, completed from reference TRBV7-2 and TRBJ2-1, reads GAGVSQSPSNKVTEKGKDVELRCDPISGHTALYWYRQSLGQGLEFLIYFQGNSAPDKSGLPSDRFSAERTGGSVSTLTIQRTQQEDSAVYLCASSLGRLAGGGDEQFFGPGTRLTVL.

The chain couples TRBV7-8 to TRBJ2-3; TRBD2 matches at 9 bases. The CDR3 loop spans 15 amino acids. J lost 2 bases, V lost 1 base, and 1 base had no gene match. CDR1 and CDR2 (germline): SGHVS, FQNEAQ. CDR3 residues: CASSLGLAVTDTQYF. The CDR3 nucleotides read TGTGCCAGCAGCTTAGGACTAGCGGTCACAGATACGCAGTATTTT.

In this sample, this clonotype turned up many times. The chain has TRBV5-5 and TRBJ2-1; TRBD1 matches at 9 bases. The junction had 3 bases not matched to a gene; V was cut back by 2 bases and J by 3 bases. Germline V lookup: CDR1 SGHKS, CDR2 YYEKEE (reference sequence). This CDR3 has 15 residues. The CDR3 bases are TGTGCCAGCAGCTTAGGGACAGGGAGCTACAATGAGCAGTTCTTC. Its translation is CASSLGTGSYNEQFF.

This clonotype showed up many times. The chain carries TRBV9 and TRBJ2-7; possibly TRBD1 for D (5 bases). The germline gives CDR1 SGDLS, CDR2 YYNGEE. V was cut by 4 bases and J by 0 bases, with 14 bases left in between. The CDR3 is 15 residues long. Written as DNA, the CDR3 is TGTGCCAGCAGCCCCAGGGCCGAGGCCTCCTACGAGCAGTACTTC. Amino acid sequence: CASSPRAEASYEQYF.